The rows below give T cell receptor beta chains drawn from one sample of a study of identical twins. Each CDR3 protein is one row after TCRdb ran MiXCR on the 5' RACE reads. The data show about 240,000 distinct CDR3 sequences, 12% seen once. These same data were also listed under a study on yellow fever vaccine responses in identical twins.

Sequenced sample: memory (CD45RO+) T cells sorted from blood. The receptors derive from a woman between 18 and 29 years old in good health. Each CDR3 is given with its conserved first and last residue. A D gene is named only where the DNA matches it firmly. Expanded clones get a size class; other rows say once, few or many, or leave the size out.

TRBJ2-1 few TRBV7-2 TRBD1 CASSRTGGNEQFF TGTGCCAGCAGCAGGACAGGGGGTAATGAGCAGTTCTTC
TRBJ2-2 - TRBV4-3 - CASSQDANTGELFF TGCGCCAGCAGCCAAGATGCTAACACCGGGGAGCTGTTTTTT
TRBJ2-5 few TRBV7-9 - CASSLAGYGSGETQYF TGTGCCAGCAGCTTAGCAGGTTACGGCAGCGGGGAGACCCAGTACTTC
TRBJ2-2 - TRBV20-1 - CSAFHTNTGELFF TGCAGTGCCTTCCACACGAACACCGGGGAGCTGTTTTTT
TRBJ2-3 many TRBV3-1 TRBD2 CASSPGRADTQYF TGTGCCAGCAGCCCGGGGAGGGCAGATACGCAGTATTTT
TRBJ2-5 few TRBV5-5 - CASSLVGTTNQETQYF TGTGCCAGCAGCTTGGTGGGCACGACTAACCAAGAGACCCAGTACTTC
TRBJ2-7 many TRBV29-1 - CSGIGLAHEQYF TGCAGCGGTATCGGGCTGGCCCACGAGCAGTACTTC
TRBJ2-1 - TRBV29-1 - CSVRRGGVGEQFF TGCAGCGTCCGAAGAGGGGGGGTTGGTGAGCAGTTCTTC
TRBJ2-6 few TRBV12-3/TRBV12-4 - CASSFSVSGANVLTF TGTGCCAGCAGTTTCAGTGTCTCTGGGGCCAACGTCCTGACTTTC
TRBJ2-7 - TRBV29-1 - CSVQDRYEQYF TGCAGCGTCCAGGACCGCTACGAGCAGTACTTC
TRBJ2-3 - TRBV5-1 - CASSLEGGSSVTQYF TGCGCCAGCAGCTTGGAAGGGGGTAGTAGCGTTACGCAGTATTTT
TRBJ2-5 few TRBV24-1 TRBD2 CATRGSGRGETQYF TGTGCCACCCGAGGTAGCGGGAGGGGCGAGACCCAGTACTTC
TRBJ1-5 few TRBV10-3 - CAISDLMGPSNQPQHF TGTGCCATCAGTGATTTGATGGGTCCTAGCAATCAGCCCCAGCATTTT
TRBJ2-5 many TRBV12-5 TRBD2 CASGTSMGLAKETQYF TGTGCTAGTGGTACATCTATGGGACTAGCTAAAGAGACCCAGTACTTC
TRBJ1-6 - TRBV4-2 - CASSQDRGVNTGSPLHF TGTGCCAGCAGCCAAGACCGAGGGGTAAACACGGGTTCACCCCTCCACTTT
TRBJ2-2 many TRBV28 - CASNLGVIETGELFF TGTGCCAGCAACCTAGGGGTCATAGAAACCGGGGAGCTGTTTTTT
TRBJ2-2 - TRBV6-2/TRBV6-3 TRBD2 CASRGRAGLNTGELFF TGTGCCAGCCGAGGTCGAGCGGGGTTGAACACCGGGGAGCTGTTTTTT
TRBJ2-7 few TRBV20-1 - CSARSGTSPGGYEQYF TGCAGTGCTCGGAGCGGGACAAGTCCCGGTGGCTACGAGCAGTACTTC
TRBJ2-1 few TRBV7-6 - CASSLVSDNEQFF TGTGCCAGCAGCTTAGTGTCCGACAATGAGCAGTTCTTC
TRBJ2-5 few TRBV2 - CASSEPEIGWKTQYF TGTGCCAGCAGTGAACCAGAAATCGGGTGGAAGACCCAGTACTTC
TRBJ2-2 - TRBV9 - CASSSRLHNTGELFF TGTGCCAGCAGCTCAAGGTTACACAACACCGGGGAGCTGTTTTTT
TRBJ2-7 - TRBV6-5 TRBD2 CASSFAGGSLEQYF TGTGCCAGCAGTTTTGCGGGAGGGTCTCTCGAGCAGTACTTC
TRBJ1-4 few TRBV3-1 - CASSQSGRNEKLFF TGTGCCAGCAGCCAATCCGGGAGGAATGAAAAACTGTTTTTT
TRBJ2-5 - TRBV9 TRBD2 CASSVNGRETQYF TGTGCCAGCAGCGTAAACGGGAGGGAGACCCAGTACTTC
TRBJ1-1 - TRBV3-1 - CASSQENGRGTEAFF TGTGCCAGCAGCCAAGAGAATGGGAGAGGCACTGAAGCTTTCTTT
TRBJ1-1 few TRBV25-1 TRBD1 CASRPSGQANTEAFF TGTGCCAGCAGGCCCTCCGGACAGGCGAACACTGAAGCTTTCTTT
TRBJ2-7 - TRBV15 TRBD1 CATSGEQGHIIHEQYF TGTGCCACCAGCGGAGAACAGGGGCATATTATCCACGAGCAGTACTTC
TRBJ2-7 few TRBV5-1 TRBD2 CASRSLAGSYEQYF TGCGCCAGCAGGTCACTAGCGGGGAGTTACGAGCAGTACTTC
TRBJ2-7 few TRBV5-4 TRBD2 CASSSSSGVEQYF TGTGCCAGCAGCTCTTCTAGCGGGGTCGAGCAGTACTTC
TRBJ2-3 - TRBV18 TRBD2 CASSPAAGGHSSTDTQYF TGTGCCAGCTCACCCGCAGCGGGGGGGCACTCTAGCACAGATACGCAGTATTTT
TRBJ1-1 - TRBV7-3 - CASSPSSGVRAAFF TGTGCCAGCAGCCCCTCCTCGGGGGTGAGAGCAGCTTTCTTT
TRBJ2-1 - TRBV6-2/TRBV6-3 - CASGLQNNEQFF TGTGCCAGCGGCCTTCAAAACAATGAGCAGTTCTTC
TRBJ2-5 few TRBV20-1 - CSARGTERTQYF TGCAGTGCTAGAGGGACGGAGAGGACCCAGTACTTC
TRBJ2-1 few TRBV5-1 - CASGRGNEQFF TGCGCCAGCGGTAGGGGGAATGAGCAGTTCTTC
TRBJ2-7 few TRBV19 - CASRIRQSSYEQYF TGTGCCAGTAGGATCAGACAGAGCTCCTACGAGCAGTACTTC
TRBJ2-1 - TRBV4-3 TRBD2 CASGPHGGEQFF TGCGCCAGCGGCCCACACGGGGGGGAGCAGTTCTTC